The clone carrying this TCR beta chain was counted once. The antigen remains unidentified. The protocol was immunoSEQ multiplex PCR, while the TCRdb copy is restricted to in-frame clones and leaves out a portion. The profile covers about 130,000 clones, with 75% to 90% appearing a single time and roughly 5.4% taken by the ten largest. These data are taken from a study of T cell responses to AZD1222 COVID-19 vaccine. Trimming cost V 1 base and J 1 base, with 6 bases left between them. CDR1 SGHRS and CDR2 YFSETQ come from the germline V gene. This CDR3 contains 14 residues. Study-level findings and limits: Clonal diversity was possibly underestimated; the donors were predominantly white British and more often female. Among spike-specific TCRs, nearly half reportedly target unmutated variant regions. Just five or six AZD1222 recipients were seropositive at baseline.

The source material was peripheral blood, sampled on day 0 of AZD1222 vaccination. The V gene is TRBV5-1, the J gene TRBJ2-1; no definite D call. The receptor was isolated from an adult in good health. This CDR3 reads CASSLPESYNEQFF. The CDR3 DNA follows: TGCGCCAGCAGCTTGCCAGAGTCCTACAATGAGCAGTTCTTC.